The present T cell receptor beta chain was sequenced within a study of blood T cell dynamics during melanoma immunotherapy. Study outcomes and limitations: Disease-control patients' PBMC repertoires became either more clonal or more diverse at W3. Clones driving repertoire changes may be melanoma-specific or general immune activation.

Some clones are missing from TCRdb's copy, which holds only in-frame ones; the method was immunoSEQ multiplex PCR. The sample consists of some 10,000 clones, 80% of them appearing once. Points on this clone: Its antigen is currently unknown. Other DNA sequences of this sample code for an identical CDR3.

V was trimmed by 5 bases and J by 0 bases, leaving 22 bases between them. CDR3 length equals 18 residues. Germline V gene data show CDR1 as SGHAT and CDR2 as FQNNGV. Time point of the sample: week 3, after first cycle of checkpoint inhibitor. Sampling occurred pretreatment (T0) and at week 3 (W3), after cycle one of checkpoint blockade. The sequence came from a human donor with melanoma. J is TRBJ1-1 and V is TRBV11-2; no clear D gene. This specimen was blood, taken from a patient treated with checkpoint blockade. In DNA, the CDR3 is TGTGCCAGCAGCCACCTCGGCGTCCACAGAGACTTGAACACTGAAGCTTTCTTT. It codes for CASSHLGVHRDLNTEAFF.